The sample holds one count of the clone carrying this T cell receptor beta chain. The antigen remains undetermined. Since a much larger clone is just one base distant, this may be a read error. The record originates from a study of regulatory T cells in long-lasting Graves disease. Study-level information: Graves' patients with a new diagnosis had received antithyroid drugs under 3 months.

The study, taken as a whole, reports: Newly diagnosed disease favored TRBV20-1 and TRBJ2-1 over persistent disease.

Construction of the TCR beta libraries employed iRepertoire HTBI primers in conjunction with Arm-PCR of CDR3 regions. TCRdb processed the multiplex PCR reads anew with MiXCR; each CDR3 protein has one entry. The table includes almost 450,000 distinct CDR3 sequences, about a sixth detected once. Sample time point: newly diagnosed GD, antithyroid drugs for less than 3 months. The authors made the TCR library using RNA they extracted from PBMCs. This CDR3 has 14 amino acids. Germline CDR1 SGHTA, CDR2 FQGNSA. The sample was also reused in another study, on T cells in Graves' hyperthyroidism and ophthalmopathy. From that paper: HTBI primers were employed in a first-round RT-PCR of the TCR CDR3. The blood repertoire included most of the expanded thyroid clonotypes above 0.001.

The V gene is TRBV7-2, the J gene TRBJ2-3; D remains unclear. The end of the DNA fits TRBJ2-7 better, so the J call may be wrong. Source: peripheral blood mononuclear cells (PBMCs), taken at new diagnosis, from a patient treated with antithyroid drugs. The receptor comes from a woman aged 25 to 45 with Graves disease. CDR3 in amino acids: CASSLGPPNYEQYF. The CDR3 bases are TGTGCCAGCAGCTTAGGGCCACCAAACTACGAGCAGTACTTC.